The 26 T cell receptor beta chains in this list originate from one sample, sequenced in a study of T-cell memory formation after mild COVID-19. TCRdb ran MiXCR on the 5' RACE reads and lists one entry per CDR3 protein. This sample has fewer than 650,000 distinct CDR3 sequences, with around a sixth found just once. Sequences were obtained from PBMCs or a T cell subset sorted from them (not recorded which). Receptors originate from an adult woman who had mild COVID-19 (a few samples of this study predate the infection). Cell type and time point are not known.

This clonotype has at least ten counts. This chain connects TRBV5-1 to TRBJ2-1, with D possibly matching TRBD2 (5 bases). The CDR3 loop spans 13 amino acids. V lost 5 bases, J lost 8 bases, and 14 bases lay in between. CDR1 and CDR2 (germline): SGHRS, YFSETQ. CDR3 region: CASRGPPRDEQFF. DNA for the CDR3: TGCGCCAGCAGGGGCCCGCCGAGGGATGAGCAGTTCTTC.

This clonotype was observed a few times. The J gene is TRBJ1-6, the V gene TRBV20-1; D perhaps matches TRBD1 (5 bases). V dropped 0 bases and J dropped 7 bases, with 16 bases sitting between them. Germline CDR1 is DFQATT and CDR2 is SNEGSKA (reference sequence). The CDR3 runs 16 residues. The CDR3: CSARDKEWDLNSPLHF. In DNA, the CDR3 is TGCAGTGCTAGAGATAAAGAGTGGGACCTAAATTCACCCCTCCACTTT.

This chain connects TRBV7-2 to TRBJ1-2, with a possible D match to TRBD1 (6 bases). V lost 0 bases and J 7 bases, leaving 15 bases between the germline ends. The V gene's germline CDR1 is SGHTA and CDR2 FQGNSA. The CDR3 has 15 amino acids. CDR3 sequence reads: CASSLASGAASGYTF. The CDR3, as DNA: TGTGCCAGCAGCTTAGCGTCGGGGGCGGCTAGTGGCTACACCTTC.

This clonotype was seen only a few times. The chain uses TRBV12-3 or TRBV12-4 and TRBJ2-3; tentative D call: TRBD1 (8 bases). V was cut by 5 bases and J by 4 bases, with 19 bases left in between. This CDR3 region has 16 residues. CDR3 sequence: CASSLGQGGISDTQYF. In DNA form, the CDR3 reads TGTGCCAGCAGTCTCGGACAGGGAGGGATATCAGATACGCAGTATTTT.

This clonotype was recorded only once. The V call is TRBV6-1, the J call TRBJ1-2; a weak D match, TRBD1 (5 bases). CDR1 MNHNS and CDR2 SASEGT come from the germline V gene. Between the trimmed V and J ends, which lost 2 bases and 4 bases, there was a span of 8 bases. The CDR3 covers 13 residues. The CDR3 DNA follows: TGTGCCAGCAGTGAACCCGGGACCTATGGCTACACCTTC. Translating it yields CASSEPGTYGYTF.

The V gene is TRBV5-1, the J gene TRBJ1-4, with D uncertain. V was shortened by 4 bases and J by 2 bases, with 9 bases between the two germline ends. The V gene's germline CDR1 is SGHRS and CDR2 YFSETQ. The CDR3 has 14 residues. CDR3 nucleotide sequence: TGCGCCAGCAGCCTACAAGATACTAATGAAAAACTGTTTTTT. It encodes CASSLQDTNEKLFF.

This clonotype came up a few times. CDR3 DNA sequence: TGTGCCACCAGTGATTTGGTGGATGAGCAGTTCTTC. As protein: CATSDLVDEQFF. The rearrangement joins TRBV24-1 to TRBJ2-1; no clear D gene. The V end lost 0 bases, the J end lost 8 bases, and 4 bases lay between the germline ends. CDR1 and CDR2 from the germline V gene are KGHDR and SFDVKD. This CDR3 region has 12 residues.

This clonotype was detected only a few times. The chain employs TRBV20-1 and TRBJ2-5; possibly TRBD2 for D (6 bases). CDR1 DFQATT and CDR2 SNEGSKA come from the germline V gene (reference sequence). Trimming left V 5 bases short and J 3 bases short, with 16 bases between. The CDR3 contains 14 residues. This CDR3 reads CSAPRGGAEETQYF. CDR3 DNA sequence: TGCAGTGCTCCACGGGGCGGGGCCGAAGAGACCCAGTACTTC.

The chain uses TRBV5-6 and TRBJ2-7, with 9 bases that match TRBD1. CDR3 size: 19 residues. Per the germline V gene, CDR1 is SGHDT and CDR2 is YYEEEE. V was pared by 4 bases and J by 0 bases, with 17 bases of the junction left unmatched. The CDR3 protein is CASSVTGTGPPKPSYEQYF. The CDR3 DNA reads as TGTGCCAGCAGCGTCACCGGGACAGGGCCCCCCAAGCCCTCCTACGAGCAGTACTTC.

This clonotype was seen many times. The chain uses TRBV7-9 and TRBJ1-6; the D gene is possibly TRBD1 (5 bases). The CDR3 consists of 14 residues. Deletions cut 7 bases from V and 7 bases from J, with 14 bases between. CDR1 and CDR2 (germline): SEHNR, FQNEAQ (reference sequence). CDR3 sequence reads: CASTLTEHNSPLHF. In DNA form, the CDR3 reads TGTGCCAGCACCCTGACAGAACACAATTCACCCCTCCACTTT.

The V gene is TRBV4-3, the J gene TRBJ2-7; D gene uncertain. The length of the CDR3 is 15 residues. Germline loops: CDR1 LGHNA, CDR2 YSLEER. V shed 0 bases and J shed 3 bases, with 12 bases lying between them. In DNA form, the CDR3 reads TGCGCCAGCAGCCAAGATGATACGGCCTACTACGAGCAGTACTTC. It specifies CASSQDDTAYYEQYF.

A few counts support this clonotype. The chain employs TRBV5-1 and TRBJ2-2; D possibly corresponds to TRBD2 (7 bases). Trimming pared 0 bases from V and 0 bases from J, leaving 9 bases between. CDR1 is SGHRS, CDR2 YFSETQ, per germline. This CDR3 has 16 residues. The CDR3 nucleotides read TGCGCCAGCAGCTTGGTGGGGGGGCCGAACACCGGGGAGCTGTTTTTT. Its protein is CASSLVGGPNTGELFF.

This clonotype was counted between two and nine times. This chain links TRBV5-6 with TRBJ1-1, with D unresolved. This CDR3 has 14 amino acids. The V end was cut by 1 base, the J end by 1 base, with 8 bases between. Germline loops: CDR1 SGHDT, CDR2 YYEEEE. The CDR3: CASSLFEGNTEAFF. Here the CDR3 DNA reads TGTGCCAGCAGCTTGTTCGAGGGGAACACTGAAGCTTTCTTT.

The chain employs TRBV3-1 and TRBJ1-2, with D possibly TRBD1 on 5 matching bases. Germline V gives CDR1 LGHDT, CDR2 YNNKEL (reference sequence). CDR3 length: 15 amino acids. V lost 0 bases and J 6 bases, leaving 14 bases between the germline ends. The CDR3 reads CASSQDLGGPNGYTF. The CDR3 DNA reads as TGTGCCAGCAGCCAAGATCTGGGGGGTCCGAATGGCTACACCTTC.

The rearrangement uses TRBV3-1 and TRBJ2-3, with D perhaps matching TRBD2 (7 bases). Germline CDR1 reads LGHDT; CDR2 reads YNNKEL (reference sequence). The CDR3 runs to 16 residues. Trimming removed 1 base from V and 1 base from J, with 12 bases in between. CDR3 in DNA: TGTGCCAGCAGCCAAGGAGGAGGGGGGGGCACAGATACGCAGTATTTT. Amino acid sequence: CASSQGGGGGTDTQYF.

A few counts support this clonotype. The DNA for the CDR3 is TGCGCCAGCAGTCAAACGTGGTCCTACAATGAGCAGTTCTTC. It specifies CASSQTWSYNEQFF. The chain couples TRBV23-1 to TRBJ2-1; D is ambiguous. TRBV23-1 is noted as an ORF with a role that remains uncertain. CDR3 length: 14 amino acids. Trimming removed 2 bases from V and 1 base from J, with 6 bases in between.

This clonotype was seen only a few times. CDR3 nucleotide sequence: TGTGCCAGCAGCATCTTAGCGGGGGCCGACTCCTACGAGCAGTACTTC. Its translation: CASSILAGADSYEQYF. The chain recombines TRBV7-8 with TRBJ2-7, with 9 nucleotides matching TRBD2. Germline values: CDR1 SGHVS, CDR2 FQNEAQ. The CDR3 has 16 residues. V was clipped by 5 bases and J by 0 bases; unmatched bases: 8. The variable domain in full, completed from reference TRBV7-8 and TRBJ2-7, reads GAGVSQSPRYKVAKRGQDVALRCDPISGHVSLFWYQQALGQGPEFLTYFQNEAQLDKSGLPSDRFFAERPEGSVSTLKIQRTQQEDSAVYLCASSILAGADSYEQYFGPGTRLTVT.

The chain carries TRBV7-6 and TRBJ1-1, with D possibly TRBD1 on 5 matching bases. This CDR3 contains 14 residues. Germline loops: CDR1 SGHVS, CDR2 FNYEAQ. The V end lost 5 bases, the J end lost 1 base, and 11 bases lay between the germline ends. CDR3 region: CASSGRGRNTEAFF. Here the CDR3 DNA reads TGTGCCAGCAGCGGCCGGGGCAGGAACACTGAAGCTTTCTTT. Full variable domain (rest looked up from reference TRBV7-6 and TRBJ1-1): GAGVSQSPRYKVTKRGQDVALRCDPISGHVSLYWYRQALGQGPEFLTYFNYEAQQDKSGLPNDRFSAERPEGSISTLTIQRTEQRDSAMYRCASSGRGRNTEAFFGQGTRLTVV.

The table lists this clonotype with a few counts. The rearrangement joins TRBV21-1 to TRBJ2-1; TRBD1 reflects the table's D call only, with no check against the DNA. TRBV21-1 is designated a pseudogene. This CDR3 region has 14 residues. The CDR3 bases are TGTGCCAGCTCACACCGGGACAAGGACAATGAGCAGTTCTTC. Its translation: CASSHRDKDNEQFF.

In its sample, this clonotype was seen a few times. The CDR3 loop reads CASSLAGGANTGELFF. Here the CDR3 DNA reads TGTGCCAGCAGTTTAGCAGGGGGCGCGAACACCGGGGAGCTGTTTTTT. The chain couples TRBV12-3 or TRBV12-4 to TRBJ2-2; 7 bases match TRBD1. This CDR3 contains 16 residues. With 0 bases clipped from V and 0 bases from J, the junction kept 1 base outside the gene matches.

This clonotype was counted only a few times. V gene TRBV4-2 combines with J gene TRBJ2-1; no firm D call. Trimming left V 0 bases short and J 5 bases short, with 5 bases between. Germline-derived CDR1 and CDR2 are LGHNA and YNFKEQ. The CDR3 has 13 amino acids. For the CDR3, the DNA is TGTGCCAGCAGCCAAGATTACCACAATGAGCAGTTCTTC. Translated, it gives CASSQDYHNEQFF.

This clonotype came up a few times. V and J are TRBV12-3 or TRBV12-4 and TRBJ1-5, with D perhaps TRBD1 (5 bases). The length of the CDR3 is 14 residues. V lost 7 bases, J lost 5 bases, and 15 bases lay in between. The CDR3 loop reads CASTQRGGDQPQHF. The CDR3 DNA is TGTGCCAGCACCCAACGTGGGGGAGATCAGCCCCAGCATTTT.

This clonotype was picked up one time. The gene calls are TRBV19 and TRBJ1-2; D perhaps matches TRBD1 (6 bases). The CDR3 length is 15 residues. V was trimmed by 3 bases and J by 6 bases, leaving 17 bases between them. CDR1 and CDR2 from the germline V gene are LNHDA and SQIVND (reference sequence). The CDR3 DNA reads as TGTGCCAGTAGTATCACAGCGGCCCAGGGGCATGGCTACACCTTC. Its protein product is CASSITAAQGHGYTF.

There are a few counts of this clonotype. This chain links TRBV30 with TRBJ2-2; possibly TRBD1 or TRBD2 for D (5 bases each). The CDR3 length is 17 residues. V was pared by 1 base and J by 1 base, with 16 bases between. Germline values: CDR1 GTSNPN, CDR2 SVGIG (reference sequence). The CDR3 nucleotides are TGTGCCTGGAGTGAAATTAGGGGAGTACGGAACACCGGGGAGCTGTTTTTT. This gives the protein CAWSEIRGVRNTGELFF.

The chain has TRBV18 and TRBJ2-6; D gene ambiguous. Germline assignment: CDR1 KGHSH and CDR2 LQKENI. The CDR3 runs 14 residues. V was trimmed by 4 bases and J by 7 bases, leaving 11 bases between them. The CDR3 sequence: CASSRDKAANVLTF. The CDR3 nucleotides read TGTGCCAGCTCACGAGACAAGGCAGCCAACGTCCTGACTTTC.

The chain recombines TRBV9 with TRBJ2-1; D might be TRBD2 (5 bases). CDR1 is SGDLS and CDR2 is YYNGEE in the germline V gene. This CDR3 has 15 amino acids. The V end lost 2 bases, the J end lost 0 bases, and 9 bases lay between the germline ends. The CDR3 here is CASSVEEGSYNEQFF. DNA of the CDR3: TGTGCCAGCAGCGTGGAGGAAGGCTCCTACAATGAGCAGTTCTTC.